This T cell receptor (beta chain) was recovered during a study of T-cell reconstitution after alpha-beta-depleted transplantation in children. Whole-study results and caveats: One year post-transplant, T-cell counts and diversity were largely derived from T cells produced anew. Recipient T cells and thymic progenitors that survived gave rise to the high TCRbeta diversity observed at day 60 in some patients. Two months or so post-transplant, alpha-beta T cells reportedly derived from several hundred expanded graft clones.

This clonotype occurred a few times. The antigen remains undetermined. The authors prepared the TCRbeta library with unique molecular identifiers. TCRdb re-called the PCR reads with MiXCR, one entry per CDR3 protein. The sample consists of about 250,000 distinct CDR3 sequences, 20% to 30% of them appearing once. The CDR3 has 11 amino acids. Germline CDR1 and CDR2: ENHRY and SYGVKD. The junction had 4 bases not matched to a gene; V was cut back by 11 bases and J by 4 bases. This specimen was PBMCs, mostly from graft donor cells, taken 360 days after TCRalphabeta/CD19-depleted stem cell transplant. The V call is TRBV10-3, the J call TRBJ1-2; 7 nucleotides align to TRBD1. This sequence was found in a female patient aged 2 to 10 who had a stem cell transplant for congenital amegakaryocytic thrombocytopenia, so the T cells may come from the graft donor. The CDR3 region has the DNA TGTGCCCCTCGACAGGGCTATGGCTACACCTTC. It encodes CAPRQGYGYTF.